The 7 T cell receptor beta chains listed next were all sequenced from one sample in a study of T cell repertoires in cytomegalovirus infection. For these receptors, no antigen is known. TCRdb used MiXCR to reprocess the reads, holding one entry per CDR3 protein. The table shows about a million distinct CDR3 sequences, with roughly 31% occurring only once. The source material was cultured CD8+ T cells from PBMCs, sampled from culture after CMV antigen stimulation. Receptors were obtained from a human donor in good health (CMV status not recorded). Some clones in this sample may be carry-over from other donors' samples.

The chain is built from TRBV5-3 and TRBJ2-7, with D unresolved. TRBV5-3 is flagged as an ORF with uncertain function. CDR3 length: 15 residues. The CDR3 reads CASSLAATAGDEQYV. CDR3 coding DNA: TGTGCCAGCAGCTTGGCTGCGACGGCTGGGGACGAGCAGTACGTC.

V usage is TRBV27 and J usage is TRBJ1-2; a weak D match, TRBD1 (5 bases). CDR1 and CDR2 (germline): MNHEY, SMNVEV (reference sequence). The CDR3 runs 15 residues. Deletions cut 3 bases from V and 2 bases from J, with 13 bases between. The CDR3 sequence: CASSFRRASNYGYTF. The CDR3 nucleotides read TGTGCCAGCAGTTTTCGCAGGGCATCCAACTATGGCTACACCTTC.

V is TRBV4-1 and J is TRBJ1-2; perhaps TRBD1 as D (5 bases). CDR1 is MGHRA, CDR2 YSYEKL, per germline. V was pared by 4 bases and J by 3 bases, with 15 bases between. CDR3 length equals 15 residues. The CDR3 loop reads CASSPFREKDYGYTF. In DNA form, the CDR3 reads TGCGCCAGCAGCCCTTTCAGGGAGAAGGACTATGGCTACACCTTC.

This clonotype showed up just a few times. This rearrangement joins TRBV5-6 to TRBJ2-3; maybe TRBD2 (6 bases). CDR1 is SGHDT, CDR2 YYEEEE, per germline. With 1 base removed from V and 2 bases from J, the gap between germline ends came to 11 bases. The CDR3 runs 15 residues. The CDR3 reads CASSLKAGTTDTQYF. CDR3 nucleotides: TGTGCCAGCAGCTTGAAAGCGGGTACCACAGATACGCAGTATTTT. Combining the CDR3 with reference TRBV5-6 and TRBJ2-3 gives the whole variable domain DAGVTQSPTHLIKTRGQQVTLRCSPKSGHDTVSWYQQALGQGPQFIFQYYEEEERQRGNFPDRFSGHQFPNYSSELNVNALLLGDSALYLCASSLKAGTTDTQYFGPGTRLTVL.

This chain joins TRBV4-1 and TRBJ2-3, with D perhaps TRBD1 or TRBD2 (5 bases each). The germline gives CDR1 MGHRA, CDR2 YSYEKL. Trimming took off 1 base at V and 5 bases at J, with 13 bases between the two ends. The CDR3 sequence is 15 residues long. CDR3 protein: CASSQGRRGVDTQYF. CDR3 coding DNA: TGCGCCAGCAGCCAAGGGAGGCGAGGGGTAGATACGCAGTATTTT.

This clonotype turned up a few times. An end of the junction does not agree with germline; a read error may underlie this. This chain links TRBV7-8 with TRBJ2-5; perhaps TRBD1 as D (7 bases). The CDR3 has 14 amino acids. CDR1 is SGHVS and CDR2 is FQNEAQ in the germline V gene. The CDR3 is CACRIGRGEETQYF. The CDR3 DNA follows: TGTGCCTGCAGGATCGGCAGGGGGGAAGAGACCCAGTACTTC.

This chain links TRBV19 with TRBJ1-1, with TRBD1 identical over 9 bases. The CDR3 runs 14 residues. Germline V lookup: CDR1 LNHDA, CDR2 SQIVND (reference sequence). After removal of 9 bases from V and 11 bases from J, the junction contained 16 bases not matched to a gene. In nucleotides, the CDR3 is TGTGCCAGCACAGCGCGAAACAGGGGGCATTTTGCTTTCTTT. As protein: CASTARNRGHFAFF.